The rows below give T cell receptor beta chains drawn from one sample of a study of T cell repertoires in cytomegalovirus infection. TCRdb reprocessed the reads via MiXCR and lists one record per CDR3 protein. This sample has roughly 230,000 distinct CDR3 sequences, with roughly 22% found just once. The sample was CD8+ T cells from PBMCs. The receptors were sampled from a human donor in good health (CMV status not recorded). Some clones in this sample may be carry-over from other donors' samples. CDR3s include the opening cysteine and the closing phenylalanine or tryptophan. D genes are given only for firm matches. Expanded clones get a size class; other rows say once, few or many, or leave the size out.

d_call,v_call,clone_size,j_call,cdr3_nt,cdr3_aa
NA,TRBV6-5,many,TRBJ1-4,TGTGCCAGCAGTTACGGGATGACAGGCGGGGCCCAACTTGATGAAAAACTGTTTTTT,CASSYGMTGGAQLDEKLFF
TRBD1,TRBV28,many,TRBJ2-3,TGTGCCAGCACCCTAGGACAGGGGAGCACAGATACGCAGTATTTT,CASTLGQGSTDTQYF
NA,TRBV29-1,NA,TRBJ2-5,TGCAGCGTTGTGTGGGGGTACCAAGAGACCCAGTACTTC,CSVVWGYQETQYF
NA,TRBV7-9,many,TRBJ2-7,TGTGCCAGCAGCTCAACGACTTCCTACGAGCAGTACTTC,CASSSTTSYEQYF
TRBD1,TRBV28,few,TRBJ1-1,TGTGCCAGCAGTGGCCAGGGGGTCATGAACACTGAAGCTTTCTTT,CASSGQGVMNTEAFF
TRBD1,TRBV14,NA,TRBJ1-6,TGTGCCAGCAGACGCACAGGGGGCGCTTATAATTCACCCCTCCACTTT,CASRRTGGAYNSPLHF
NA,TRBV7-6,NA,TRBJ2-5,TGTGCCAGCAGCTTACAGCATGGAATCCCTCCGGAGGCCCAGTACTTC,CASSLQHGIPPEAQYF
TRBD1,TRBV20-1,many,TRBJ1-2,TGCAGTGCTAGAGCTTTACAGGGGAGAGGGTCTGATGGCTACACCTTC,CSARALQGRGSDGYTF
NA,TRBV11-2,many,TRBJ1-2,TGTGCCAGCCCCTCCGAGGGAGGGGATGGCTACACCTTC,CASPSEGGDGYTF
NA,TRBV12-3/TRBV12-4,few,TRBJ2-7,TGTGCCAGCAGAGACTTAGCATACCCCTACGAGCAGTACTTC,CASRDLAYPYEQYF
NA,TRBV28,NA,TRBJ1-2,TGTGCCACCGTGGGGCAGGAGGCAGGGCTTAACTATGGCTACACCTTC,CATVGQEAGLNYGYTF
NA,TRBV7-3,few,TRBJ2-1,TGTGCCAGCAGCTTAGAGCCCGCTACCTCGGGAAGCTCCTACAATGAGCAGTTCTTC,CASSLEPATSGSSYNEQFF
TRBD2,TRBV13,few,TRBJ2-7,TGTGCCAGCAGCTCTCGGGAGGGCTCCGAGCAGTACTTC,CASSSREGSEQYF
TRBD2,TRBV28,few,TRBJ2-7,TGTGCCAGCAGTTTGGAGCGGGGGGCCGTGAACTACGAGCAGTACTTC,CASSLERGAVNYEQYF
TRBD1,TRBV29-1,NA,TRBJ2-1,TGCAGCGCGAGGGGACAGTCCTCCTACAATGAGCAGTTCTTC,CSARGQSSYNEQFF
NA,TRBV19,few,TRBJ1-1,TGTGCCAGTAGTATAGTCGGAGCCCTGAACACTGAAGCTTTCTTT,CASSIVGALNTEAFF
NA,TRBV7-2,many,TRBJ2-2,TGTGCCAGCAGCTTAAAGGGAACCGGGGAGCTGTTTTTT,CASSLKGTGELFF
NA,TRBV28,NA,TRBJ1-3,TGTGCCAGCAGGACCCGGGGCTCTGGAAACACCATATATTTT,CASRTRGSGNTIYF
NA,TRBV28,many,TRBJ1-3,TGTGCCAGCAGTCTAGATATGGACTGGGCAGGGGGAAACACCATATATTTT,CASSLDMDWAGGNTIYF
TRBD1,TRBV7-9,NA,TRBJ2-2,TGTGCCAGCAGCTTGGGACAGGGTCCCGCATTCGGGGAGCTGTTTTTT,CASSLGQGPAFGELFF
TRBD1,TRBV29-1,NA,TRBJ2-7,TGCAGCGTTGAAGGGACAGGGTATCCCGACGAGCAGTACTTC,CSVEGTGYPDEQYF
TRBD2,TRBV7-8,many,TRBJ2-1,TGTGCCAGCAGCTTACGCGGGGGGGCTGATGAGCAGTTCTTC,CASSLRGGADEQFF
NA,TRBV7-8,few,TRBJ2-7,TGTGCCAGCAGCTTACGGGGGTCGATCTACGAGCAGTACTTC,CASSLRGSIYEQYF
TRBD1,TRBV2,many,TRBJ2-3,TGTGCCAGCAGGGACCAACGACAGGGACCAGATACGCAGTATTTT,CASRDQRQGPDTQYF
TRBD1,TRBV7-9,many,TRBJ2-3,TGTGCCAGCAGCCTATTAATGGGACAGGGGACAGATACGCAGTATTTT,CASSLLMGQGTDTQYF
NA,TRBV18,NA,TRBJ2-7,TGTGCCAGCTCACCGGAAGGGAACGAGCAGTACTTC,CASSPEGNEQYF
TRBD2,TRBV2,few,TRBJ2-3,TGTGCCAGCAGTGAGGGACTAGCTCCCGTAGAGCAGTATTTT,CASSEGLAPVEQYF
NA,TRBV6-6,NA,TRBJ2-2,TGTGCCAGCAGTCCCAGTTTAGGGGAGCTGTTTTTT,CASSPSLGELFF
NA,TRBV28,NA,TRBJ2-7,TGTGCCAGCAGCGATTCCCTTGGGGGGAACGAGCAGTACTTC,CASSDSLGGNEQYF
TRBD1,TRBV2,few,TRBJ1-1,TGTGCCAGCCCACGGACAGGGGGGGACACTGAAGCTTTCTTT,CASPRTGGDTEAFF
NA,TRBV29-1,NA,TRBJ1-4,TGCAGCGATTACGGTGCAACTAATGAAAAACTGTTTTTT,CSDYGATNEKLFF
TRBD1,TRBV6-5,few,TRBJ2-1,TGTGCCAGCAGTTCTAGGACAGGGGAATACAATGAGCAGTTCTTC,CASSSRTGEYNEQFF
NA,TRBV12-3/TRBV12-4,many,TRBJ2-1,TGTGCCAGCAGTTTCAGCGGAGGGGAGAATGAGCAGTTCTTC,CASSFSGGENEQFF
NA,TRBV15,NA,TRBJ1-1,TGTGCCACCAGCAGCCGAGACATGTATGGCACTGAAGCTTTCTTT,CATSSRDMYGTEAFF
NA,TRBV28,few,TRBJ2-2,TGTGCCAGCTGGCCCCGGGACATTGAAACCGGGGAGCTGTTTTTT,CASWPRDIETGELFF
NA,TRBV28,few,TRBJ2-1,TGTGCCAGCAGCGGGGACATAATCTCCTACAATGAGCAGTTCTTC,CASSGDIISYNEQFF
TRBD1,TRBV12-3/TRBV12-4,many,TRBJ1-1,TGTGCCAGCCGCCTTAGAAGGGACAGTGAAGCTTTCTTT,CASRLRRDSEAFF
NA,TRBV28,few,TRBJ1-4,TGTGCCAGCAGTTTAATATCGAATCTACATGAAAAACTGTTTTTT,CASSLISNLHEKLFF
NA,TRBV15,NA,TRBJ1-5,TGTGCCACCAGCAGAGATCACCTTAGCAATCAGCCCCAGCATTTT,CATSRDHLSNQPQHF
NA,TRBV6-6,NA,TRBJ1-2,TGTGCCAGCAGTCGCGGGGAGGGTGGCTACACCTTC,CASSRGEGGYTF